The present entry profiles one T cell receptor (beta chain) with its context. Original processing methods: It was from reference gene primer amplification that nucleated cell counts were estimated. Measured with immunoSEQ multiplex PCR; TCRdb has only the in-frame clones, and not every one. V, J and clone size derive from that table, while D and trimming were established from the DNA sequence. This sample yields a few hundred thousand clones, of which about 88% are seen a single time; 3% to 3.5% belongs to the top ten. The V and J ends lost 2 bases and 4 bases, in that order; junction bases with no gene match: 2. Germline CDR1 and CDR2: MNHEY and SVGAGI. The CDR3 has 15 amino acids. This sample is drawn from a study of blood T cell repertoires in COVID-19. Study details: From the United States, Italy and Spain came samples of acute and convalescent COVID-19. PBMCs, B-cell-depleted T cells, or T cells were the source of the cDNA or gDNA that made up the material.

The clonotype originates from a man in his sixties with acute or convalescent COVID-19. The chain has TRBV6-5 and TRBJ2-1, with TRBD2 matching 10 bases. Sequenced sample: peripheral blood. The chain's CDR3 is CASSYTSGMYNEQFF. Here the CDR3 DNA reads TGTGCCAGCAGTTACACTAGCGGGATGTACAATGAGCAGTTCTTC.